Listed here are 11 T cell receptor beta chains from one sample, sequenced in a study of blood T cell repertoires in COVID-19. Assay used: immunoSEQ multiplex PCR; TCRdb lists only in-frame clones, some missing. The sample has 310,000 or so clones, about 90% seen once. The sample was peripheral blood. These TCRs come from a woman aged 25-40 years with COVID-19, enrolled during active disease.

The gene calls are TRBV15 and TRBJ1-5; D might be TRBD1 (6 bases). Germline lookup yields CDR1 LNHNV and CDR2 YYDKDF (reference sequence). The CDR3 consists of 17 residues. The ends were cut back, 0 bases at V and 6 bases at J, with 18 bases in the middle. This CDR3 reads CATSRDPGAIVGQPQHF. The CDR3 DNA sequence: TGTGCCACCAGCAGAGATCCAGGGGCGATAGTAGGTCAGCCCCAGCATTTT.

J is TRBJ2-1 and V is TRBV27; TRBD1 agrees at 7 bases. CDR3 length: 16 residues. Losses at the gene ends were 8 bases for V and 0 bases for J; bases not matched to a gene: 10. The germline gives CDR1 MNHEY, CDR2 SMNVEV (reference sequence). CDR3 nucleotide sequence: TGTGCCAGCCAAACGGTGGACAGGAGCTCCTACAATGAGCAGTTCTTC. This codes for CASQTVDRSSYNEQFF.

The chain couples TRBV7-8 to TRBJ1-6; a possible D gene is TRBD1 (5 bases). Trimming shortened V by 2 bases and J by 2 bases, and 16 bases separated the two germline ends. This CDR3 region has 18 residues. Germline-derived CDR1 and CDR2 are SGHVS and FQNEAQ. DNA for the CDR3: TGTGCCAGCAGCTTAAGCCGGAGGGGAGGGGCCTATAATTCACCCCTCCACTTT. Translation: CASSLSRRGGAYNSPLHF.

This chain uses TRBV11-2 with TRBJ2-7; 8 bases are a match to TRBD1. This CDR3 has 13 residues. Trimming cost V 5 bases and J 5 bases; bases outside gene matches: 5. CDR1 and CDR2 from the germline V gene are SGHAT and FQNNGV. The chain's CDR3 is CASSVDRGHEQYF. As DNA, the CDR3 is TGTGCCAGCAGCGTTGACAGGGGTCACGAGCAGTACTTC.

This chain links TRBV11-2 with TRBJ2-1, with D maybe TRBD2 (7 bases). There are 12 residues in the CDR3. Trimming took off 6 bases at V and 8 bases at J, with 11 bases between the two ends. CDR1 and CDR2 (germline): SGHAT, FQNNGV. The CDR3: CASSRGAHEQFF. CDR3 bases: TGTGCCAGCAGTCGGGGGGCGCATGAGCAGTTCTTC.

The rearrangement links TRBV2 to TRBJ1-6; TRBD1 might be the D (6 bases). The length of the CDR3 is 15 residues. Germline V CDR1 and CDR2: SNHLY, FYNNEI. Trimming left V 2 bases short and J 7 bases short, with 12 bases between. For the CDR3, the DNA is TGTGCCAGCAGTGAATTGACAGGTATCAATTCACCCCTCCACTTT. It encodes CASSELTGINSPLHF.

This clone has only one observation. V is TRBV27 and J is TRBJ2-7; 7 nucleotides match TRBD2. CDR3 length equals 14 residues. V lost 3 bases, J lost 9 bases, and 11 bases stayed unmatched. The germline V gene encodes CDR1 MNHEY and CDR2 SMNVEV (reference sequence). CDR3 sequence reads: CASSLGGAAYGQYF. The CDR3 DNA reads TGTGCCAGCAGTTTGGGAGGGGCCGCATATGGGCAGTACTTC.

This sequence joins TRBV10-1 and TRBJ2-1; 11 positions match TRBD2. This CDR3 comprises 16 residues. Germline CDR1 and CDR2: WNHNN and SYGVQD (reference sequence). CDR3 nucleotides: TGCGCTAAATCGGGACTAGCGGACAGCTCCTACAATGAGCAGTTCTTC. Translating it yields CAKSGLADSSYNEQFF.

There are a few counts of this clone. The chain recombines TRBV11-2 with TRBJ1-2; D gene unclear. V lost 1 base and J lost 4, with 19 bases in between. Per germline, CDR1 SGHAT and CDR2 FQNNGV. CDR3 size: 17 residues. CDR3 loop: CASSLGGLAAYGYGYTF. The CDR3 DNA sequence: TGTGCCAGCAGCTTAGGAGGGTTGGCGGCCTATGGCTATGGCTACACCTTC.

CDR3 DNA sequence: TGTGCCAGTAGTGGCAGGGTTAATTACGAGCAGTACTTC. Translated: CASSGRVNYEQYF. This sequence joins TRBV19 and TRBJ2-7; tentatively, D is TRBD1 (5 bases). Trimming left V 5 bases short and J 4 bases short, with 12 bases between. This CDR3 region has 13 residues. CDR1 LNHDA and CDR2 SQIVND come from the germline V gene (reference sequence).

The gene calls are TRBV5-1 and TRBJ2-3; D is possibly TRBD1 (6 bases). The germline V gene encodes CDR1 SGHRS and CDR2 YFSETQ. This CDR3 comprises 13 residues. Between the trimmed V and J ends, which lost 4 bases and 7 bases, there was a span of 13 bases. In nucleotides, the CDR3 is TGCGCCAGCAGCCTAAACAGGGCTTATACGCAGTATTTT. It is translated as CASSLNRAYTQYF.